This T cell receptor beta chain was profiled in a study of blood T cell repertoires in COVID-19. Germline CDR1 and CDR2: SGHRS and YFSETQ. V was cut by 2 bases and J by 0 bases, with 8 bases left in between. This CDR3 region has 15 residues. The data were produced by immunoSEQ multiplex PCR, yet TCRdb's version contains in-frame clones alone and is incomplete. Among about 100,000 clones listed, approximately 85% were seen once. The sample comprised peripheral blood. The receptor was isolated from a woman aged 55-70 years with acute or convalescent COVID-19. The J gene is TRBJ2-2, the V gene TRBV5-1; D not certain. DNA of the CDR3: TGCGCCAGCAGCTTTTCCGGGTCGAACACCGGGGAGCTGTTTTTT. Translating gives CASSFSGSNTGELFF.